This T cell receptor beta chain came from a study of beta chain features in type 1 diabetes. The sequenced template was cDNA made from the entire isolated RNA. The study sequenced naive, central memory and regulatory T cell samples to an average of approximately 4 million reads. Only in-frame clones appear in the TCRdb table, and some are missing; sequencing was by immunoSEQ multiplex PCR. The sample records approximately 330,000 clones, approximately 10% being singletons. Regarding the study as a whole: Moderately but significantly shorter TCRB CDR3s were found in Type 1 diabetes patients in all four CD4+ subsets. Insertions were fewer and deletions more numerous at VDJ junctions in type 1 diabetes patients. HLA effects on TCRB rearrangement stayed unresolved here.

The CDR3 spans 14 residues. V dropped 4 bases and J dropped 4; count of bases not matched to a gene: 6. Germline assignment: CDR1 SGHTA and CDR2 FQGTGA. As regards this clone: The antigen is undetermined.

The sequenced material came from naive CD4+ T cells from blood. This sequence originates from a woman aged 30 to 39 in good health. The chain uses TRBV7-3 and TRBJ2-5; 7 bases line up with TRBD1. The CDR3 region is CASSSTGLGETQYF. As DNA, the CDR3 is TGTGCCAGCAGCTCGACAGGGTTGGGAGAGACCCAGTACTTC.